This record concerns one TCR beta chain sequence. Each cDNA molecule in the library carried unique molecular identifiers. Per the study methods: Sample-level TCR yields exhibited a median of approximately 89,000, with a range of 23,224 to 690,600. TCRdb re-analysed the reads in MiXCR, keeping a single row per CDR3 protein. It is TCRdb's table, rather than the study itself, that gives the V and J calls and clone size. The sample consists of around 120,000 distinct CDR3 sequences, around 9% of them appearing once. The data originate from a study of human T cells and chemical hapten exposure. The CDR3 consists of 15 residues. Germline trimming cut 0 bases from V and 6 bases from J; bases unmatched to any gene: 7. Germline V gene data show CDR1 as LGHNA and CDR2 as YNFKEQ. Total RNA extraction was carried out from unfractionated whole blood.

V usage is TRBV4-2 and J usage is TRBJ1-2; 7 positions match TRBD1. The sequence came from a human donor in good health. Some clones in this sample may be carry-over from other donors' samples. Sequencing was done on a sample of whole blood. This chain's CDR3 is CASSQEATRGDGYTF. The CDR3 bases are TGTGCCAGCAGCCAAGAGGCAACCAGGGGGGATGGCTACACCTTC.